The 30 T cell receptor beta chains in this list originate from one sample, sequenced in a study of neurological immune-mediated disorders. TCRdb itself ran the 5' RACE reads through MiXCR, one entry per CDR3 protein. The sample consists of about 60,000 distinct CDR3 sequences, roughly 3.5% of them appearing once. Material for sequencing was PBMCs. The receptor set was obtained from a man aged 25 to 45 with multiple sclerosis.

Worth noting for this clonotype: Mismatch with germline at one junction end may stem from a read error. The chain recombines TRBV2 with TRBJ1-6; D gene uncertain. Germline CDR1 is SNHLY and CDR2 is FYNNEI. CDR3 size: 14 residues. The chain's CDR3 is CASRAPVAGSPLNF. The CDR3 nucleotides read TGTGCCAGCAGGGCGCCGGTGGCGGGTTCACCCCTCAACTTT. Filled out from reference TRBV2 and TRBJ1-6, the complete variable domain reads EPEVTQTPSHQVTQMGQEVILRCVPISNHLYFYWYRQILGQKVEFLVSFYNNEISEKSEIFDDQFSVERPDGSNFTLKIRSTKLEDSAMYFCASRAPVAGSPLNFGNGTRLTVT.

The table lists this clonotype with many counts. The rearrangement uses TRBV9 and TRBJ2-3; no clear D gene. The CDR3 length is 10 residues. Germline CDR1 reads SGDLS; CDR2 reads YYNGEE. Trimming removed 4 bases at V and 6 bases at J, with 3 bases between. Here the CDR3 DNA reads TGTGCCAGCAGCCCCGATACGCAGTATTTT. Protein: CASSPDTQYF.

This clonotype was counted ten times or more. CDR3: CASSGGYYGYTF. In nucleotides, the CDR3 is TGTGCCAGCAGTGGAGGATACTATGGCTACACCTTC. This chain joins TRBV6-1 and TRBJ1-2; D gene ambiguous. Trimming left V 4 bases short and J 3 bases short, with 6 bases between. The germline V gene encodes CDR1 MNHNS and CDR2 SASEGT. CDR3 length: 12 residues.

There are many counts of this clonotype. The chain joins TRBV29-1 to TRBJ1-2, with 7 bases matching TRBD1. The CDR3 sequence is 12 residues long. Germline CDR1 is SQVTM and CDR2 is ANQGSEA. V lost 7 bases, J lost 6 bases, and 8 bases stayed unmatched. The CDR3: CSGVQGGHGYTF. CDR3 bases: TGCAGCGGTGTCCAGGGGGGCCATGGCTACACCTTC.

This clonotype was counted at least ten times. V and J are TRBV7-8 and TRBJ1-2; 8 positions agree with TRBD1. Germline CDR1 SGHVS, CDR2 FQNEAQ. The V segment lost 1 base and the J segment 6 bases; nucleotides outside the gene matches: 10. The CDR3 extends over 16 amino acids. The CDR3 protein is CASSLVAFRGLDGYTF. DNA for the CDR3: TGTGCCAGCAGCTTAGTGGCCTTCAGGGGGCTCGATGGCTACACCTTC.

Comments on this clonotype: A much larger clone lies a single base off, so this may be a read error. The chain carries TRBV28 and TRBJ2-7; D may correspond to TRBD1 or TRBD2 (5 bases each). Germline V CDR1 and CDR2: MDHEN, SYDVKM. V was cut by 5 bases and J by 3 bases, with 11 bases left in between. The CDR3 spans 13 residues. The CDR3 nucleotides read TGTGCCAGCAGTACAGTGAGGGGCTACGAGCAGTACTTC. It codes for CASSTVRGYEQYF.

This clonotype was detected ten times or more. The rearrangement uses TRBV3-1 and TRBJ1-5, with a weak D call TRBD1 (6 bases). Germline lookup yields CDR1 LGHDT and CDR2 YNNKEL (reference sequence). The CDR3 contains 13 residues. Trimming took 4 bases from V and 7 from J, leaving 11 bases between them. In nucleotides, the CDR3 is TGTGCCAGCAGCCTGGGGAGGGGGCAGCCCCAGCATTTT. Translating it yields CASSLGRGQPQHF.

The table lists this clonotype with many counts. This rearrangement joins TRBV29-1 to TRBJ2-7, with 10 bases that match TRBD1. The CDR3 is 13 amino acids. The germline V gene encodes CDR1 SQVTM and CDR2 ANQGSEA. Germline trimming cut 4 bases from V and 4 bases from J; bases unmatched to any gene: 4. CDR3 region: CSVAPGQGYEQYF. The DNA for the CDR3 is TGCAGCGTTGCCCCGGGACAGGGGTACGAGCAGTACTTC.

The sample holds many counts of this clonotype. V usage is TRBV6-5 and J usage is TRBJ2-7, with TRBD2 matching 7 bases. Trimming at V came to 0 bases and at J to 3 bases, leaving 2 bases not matched to a gene. The CDR3 is 14 amino acids. The V gene's germline CDR1 is MNHEY and CDR2 SVGAGI. CDR3 sequence: CASSYSGEGYEQYF. CDR3 nucleotide sequence: TGTGCCAGCAGTTACTCAGGGGAGGGCTACGAGCAGTACTTC.

This clonotype showed up many times. The J gene is TRBJ2-1, the V gene TRBV3-1; a weak D match, TRBD1 (6 bases). Germline V lookup: CDR1 LGHDT, CDR2 YNNKEL (reference sequence). This CDR3 spans 13 amino acids. V lost 4 bases to trimming and J lost 15 bases, with 19 bases between them. For the CDR3, the DNA is TGTGCCAGCAGCCTTAAGTTCCAGGACAGACGGTTCTTC. Its translation is CASSLKFQDRRFF.

This clonotype has a count of ten or more. The chain couples TRBV12-3 or TRBV12-4 to TRBJ2-3; 7 bases fit TRBD2. The CDR3 contains 13 residues. V shed 4 bases and J 8 bases; nucleotides not matched to a gene: 6. Here the CDR3 DNA reads TGTGCCAGCAGTTCAAGCGGGGAATCTACGCAGTATTTT. It is translated as CASSSSGESTQYF.

Ten or more counts support this clonotype. A much bigger clone sits one base away, suggesting this may be a read error. This chain connects TRBV5-1 to TRBJ1-3, with D unclear. The V gene's germline CDR1 is SGHRS and CDR2 YFSETQ. CDR3 length: 14 amino acids. The ends were cut back, 2 bases at V and 2 bases at J, with 8 bases in the middle. CDR3 coding DNA: TGCGCCAGCAGCTTTGAGGGAACTGGAAACACCATATATTTT. Encoded protein: CASSFEGTGNTIYF.

This clonotype was recorded once. The gene calls are TRBV7-9 and TRBJ1-1, with D perhaps TRBD1 (6 bases). Germline CDR1 and CDR2: SEHNR and FQNEAQ (reference sequence). The CDR3 runs to 14 residues. Trimming cost V 5 bases and J 6 bases, with 16 bases left between them. The CDR3 loop is CASSEGYRAAEAFF. The CDR3 DNA reads TGTGCCAGCAGCGAGGGATACAGGGCGGCTGAAGCTTTCTTT.

Many counts were recorded for this clonotype. The chain joins TRBV28 to TRBJ1-2; the match to TRBD1 covers 8 bases. There are 15 residues in the CDR3. Germline-derived CDR1 and CDR2 are MDHEN and SYDVKM. Trimming removed 6 bases from V and 3 bases from J; junction bases left unmatched: 9. The CDR3, as DNA: TGTGCCAGCAGCGACAGGGGTGGGTTAGACTATGGCTACACCTTC. It specifies CASSDRGGLDYGYTF.

This clonotype has at least ten counts. The rearrangement uses TRBV4-1 and TRBJ1-2; 7 nucleotides agree with TRBD1. J was trimmed by 8 bases and V by 1 base; bases with no gene match: 10. This CDR3 is built from 15 residues. Germline V gene data show CDR1 as MGHRA and CDR2 as YSYEKL. The CDR3 sequence: CASSQAPDRAGGYTF. CDR3 DNA sequence: TGCGCCAGCAGCCAAGCTCCCGACAGGGCTGGAGGCTACACCTTC.

The chain couples TRBV30 to TRBJ2-1; tentatively, D is TRBD2 (5 bases). Trimming took 0 bases from V and 0 from J, leaving 6 bases between them. The CDR3 is made up of 14 amino acids. Germline V gene data show CDR1 as GTSNPN and CDR2 as SVGIG (reference sequence). The chain's CDR3 is CAWSVGSSYNEQFF. CDR3 coding DNA: TGTGCCTGGAGTGTTGGGAGCTCCTACAATGAGCAGTTCTTC.

The table lists this clonotype with a few counts. V and J are TRBV7-9 and TRBJ2-1, with 9 nucleotides matching TRBD1. The CDR3 extends over 15 amino acids. Germline V CDR1 and CDR2: SEHNR, FQNEAQ (reference sequence). Losses at the gene ends were 5 bases for V and 0 bases for J; bases not matched to a gene: 2. The CDR3, as DNA: TGTGCCAGCAGCCGGGACAGGGTCTCCTACAATGAGCAGTTCTTC. Translating it yields CASSRDRVSYNEQFF.

This clonotype was seen at least ten times. CDR3 sequence reads: CASSSPQGSAYEQYF. In DNA form, the CDR3 reads TGTGCCAGCAGCTCGCCGCAGGGGTCCGCCTACGAGCAGTACTTC. The rearrangement links TRBV7-9 to TRBJ2-7, with a possible D match to TRBD1 (6 bases). The CDR3 consists of 15 residues. Trimming cost V 4 bases and J 2 bases, with 15 bases left between them. The germline CDR1 and CDR2 sequences are SEHNR and FQNEAQ (reference sequence).

This clonotype appeared many times. The chain couples TRBV7-9 to TRBJ1-3; D gene ambiguous. Germline CDR1 and CDR2: SEHNR and FQNEAQ (reference sequence). CDR3 length: 16 amino acids. V was clipped by 5 bases and J by 0 bases, with 14 bases between them. The CDR3 DNA reads as TGTGCCAGCAGCAGGGCTCCTGGGTTCTCTGGAAACACCATATATTTT. It is translated as CASSRAPGFSGNTIYF.

This clonotype was recorded many times. The chain combines TRBV20-1 with TRBJ2-2; possibly TRBD2 for D (6 bases). V lost 2 bases, J lost 7 bases, and 14 bases lay in between. The CDR3 is 14 amino acids. CDR1 DFQATT and CDR2 SNEGSKA come from the germline V gene (reference sequence). CDR3 in amino acids: CSARPGGRGGELFF. DNA for the CDR3: TGCAGTGCTAGACCCGGAGGGCGGGGCGGGGAGCTGTTTTTT.

At least ten counts were recorded for this clonotype. The rearrangement uses TRBV7-3 and TRBJ1-4; D gene unclear. Germline CDR1 SGHTA, CDR2 FQGTGA. The CDR3 loop spans 15 amino acids. Trimming took 1 base from V and 0 from J, leaving 6 bases between them. In DNA, the CDR3 is TGTGCCAGCAGCTTAAAAGCTGCAACTAATGAAAAACTGTTTTTT. Amino acids: CASSLKAATNEKLFF.

The sample holds many counts of this clonotype. This chain joins TRBV2 and TRBJ2-1, with D tentatively TRBD1 or TRBD2 (5 bases each). The germline gives CDR1 SNHLY, CDR2 FYNNEI. The V and J ends lost 1 base and 6 bases respectively, with 13 bases between them. This CDR3 region has 15 residues. The DNA for the CDR3 is TGTGCCAGCAGTGAAGGCCTCGAGAGGGGCAATGAGCAGTTCTTC. Translated, it gives CASSEGLERGNEQFF.

This clonotype was seen many times. The V and J genes are TRBV7-2 and TRBJ2-3; D possibly matches TRBD1 or TRBD2 (5 bases each). The CDR3 has 14 amino acids. CDR1 is SGHTA and CDR2 is FQGNSA in the germline V gene. The V end was cut by 6 bases, the J end by 5 bases, with 15 bases between. Here the CDR3 reads CASRPGPAGDTQYF. The CDR3 region has the DNA TGTGCCAGCAGGCCGGGACCAGCAGGAGATACGCAGTATTTT.

This clonotype was counted many times. V is TRBV5-1 and J is TRBJ1-2; weak D call: TRBD1 (5 bases). Germline lookup yields CDR1 SGHRS and CDR2 YFSETQ. V was pared by 5 bases and J by 3 bases, with 8 bases between. The CDR3 covers 12 residues. The CDR3 loop is CASSQGDYGYTF. CDR3 in DNA: TGCGCCAGCAGTCAGGGAGACTATGGCTACACCTTC. The full variable domain, rest sourced from reference TRBV5-1 and TRBJ1-2, is KAGVTQTPRYLIKTRGQQVTLSCSPISGHRSVSWYQQTPGQGLQFLFEYFSETQRNKGNFPGRFSGRQFSNSRSEMNVSTLELGDSALYLCASSQGDYGYTFGSGTRLTVV.

This clonotype came up many times. The chain uses TRBV20-1 and TRBJ1-1; 12 bases match TRBD1. CDR1 is DFQATT and CDR2 is SNEGSKA in the germline V gene (reference sequence). This CDR3 region has 14 residues. V shed 5 bases and J 10 bases; nucleotides not matched to a gene: 11. CDR3 sequence reads: CSALGQGASFGAFF. The CDR3 DNA is TGCAGTGCTCTGGGACAGGGGGCATCATTCGGAGCTTTCTTT.

This clonotype was found many times. This chain connects TRBV9 to TRBJ1-1; 8 nucleotides align to TRBD1. Germline CDR1 SGDLS, CDR2 YYNGEE. After removal of 4 bases from V and 4 bases from J, the junction contained 15 bases not matched to a gene. The CDR3 length is 17 residues. The CDR3 DNA reads TGTGCCAGCAGCCCTAAAAAAACAGGGGGTTGGATCACTGAAGCTTTCTTT. This sequence encodes CASSPKKTGGWITEAFF.

This clonotype was found many times. The rearrangement links TRBV20-1 to TRBJ2-3, with 12 positions matching TRBD2. V shed 4 bases and J 4 bases; nucleotides not matched to a gene: 9. There are 16 residues in the CDR3. Looked up from germline, CDR1 is DFQATT and CDR2 is SNEGSKA (reference sequence). This CDR3 reads CSATLLAGGLPDTQYF. CDR3 nucleotide sequence: TGCAGTGCTACCCTTCTAGCGGGGGGGCTGCCAGATACGCAGTATTTT.

This clonotype was detected ten times or more. The chain has TRBV20-1 and TRBJ2-1; D ambiguous. This CDR3 region has 11 residues. Germline values: CDR1 DFQATT, CDR2 SNEGSKA (reference sequence). V was clipped by 3 bases and J by 10 bases, with 10 bases between them. CDR3 residues: CSASPSLEQFF. DNA of the CDR3: TGCAGTGCTAGCCCTTCTTTAGAGCAGTTCTTC.

This clonotype has at least ten counts. V is TRBV20-1 and J is TRBJ2-1, with 8 bases identical to TRBD2. Germline CDR1 and CDR2: DFQATT and SNEGSKA (reference sequence). Trimming took 3 bases from V and 4 from J; bases not matched to a gene: 2. The CDR3 is 13 residues long. The CDR3 DNA reads as TGCAGTGCTAGCGAGCGGGAGTACAATGAGCAGTTCTTC. Protein product: CSASEREYNEQFF.

In the case of this clonotype: A much more abundant neighbour one base away suggests this may be a read error. V usage is TRBV28 and J usage is TRBJ2-7; no clear D. The length of the CDR3 is 15 residues. Per germline, CDR1 MDHEN and CDR2 SYDVKM. Trimming cost V 2 bases and J 2 bases, with 13 bases left between them. The CDR3 spells CASSLVGKTAYEQYF. CDR3 nucleotide sequence: TGTGCCAGCAGTTTAGTAGGGAAGACCGCCTACGAGCAGTACTTC.